This TCR beta chain stems from a study of T cell repertoires in cytomegalovirus infection. The wider study: CMV epitopes, recently identified HLA-C-restricted and well-studied HLA-B-restricted, were used. TCR beta signatures that were public indicated CMV infection and matching HLA type. Study-wide results and caveats: CMV-specific TCR beta clonotypes restricted by HLA-C were the ones dominating the ex vivo response. Summed public TCR beta family frequency identified CMV carriers bearing the relevant HLA.

The CDR3 runs to 11 residues. V was shortened by 10 bases and J by 3 bases, with 10 bases between the two germline ends. The germline V gene encodes CDR1 ENHRY and CDR2 SYGVKD. On this clonotype itself: Antigen: not known.

TCRdb redid the calling of the reads with MiXCR, one entry per CDR3 protein. The profile shows approximately 260,000 distinct CDR3 sequences, around 20% of them singletons. The sequenced sample was cultured PBMCs, obtained from culture after CMV antigen stimulation. The TCR sequence derives from a human donor in good health (CMV status not recorded). Some clones in this sample may be carry-over from other donors' samples. J is TRBJ2-7 and V is TRBV10-3; weak D call: TRBD1 (6 bases). CDR3: CATWDNYEQYF. The CDR3 DNA reads as TGTGCCACTTGGGACAACTACGAGCAGTACTTC.